The 27 T cell receptor beta chains below come from one sample, sequenced in a study of blood T cell repertoires in COVID-19. TCRdb keeps only in-frame clones here, not all; method: immunoSEQ multiplex PCR. The sample yields about 300,000 clones, roughly 83% seen once. The sequenced sample was peripheral blood. These receptors were obtained from a human donor with COVID-19, enrolled during active disease. The donor label of this sample is uncertain.

CDR3 sequence: CASSRKLAGETGELFF. CDR3 sequence (DNA): TGTGCCAGCAGCCGCAAACTAGCGGGAGAGACCGGGGAGCTGTTTTTT. The chain combines TRBV7-3 with TRBJ2-2; 11 bases are a match to TRBD2. Trimming at V came to 5 bases and at J to 5 bases, leaving 7 bases not matched to a gene. Germline V gene data show CDR1 as SGHTA and CDR2 as FQGTGA. This CDR3 has 16 amino acids.

This sequence joins TRBV28 and TRBJ1-5; the D is unclear. This CDR3 has 13 amino acids. CDR1 and CDR2 (germline): MDHEN, SYDVKM. Trimming took off 6 bases at V and 0 bases at J, with 6 bases between the two ends. CDR3 nucleotides: TGTGCCAGCAGGCGATATAGCAATCAGCCCCAGCATTTT. This sequence encodes CASRRYSNQPQHF.

The rearrangement joins TRBV19 to TRBJ2-3, with 8 bases aligning to TRBD1. Germline V gene data show CDR1 as LNHDA and CDR2 as SQIVND (reference sequence). Germline trimming cut 6 bases from V and 1 base from J; bases unmatched to any gene: 9. The CDR3 is 16 residues long. The CDR3 nucleotides read TGTGCCAGTAGCCCCAGGGGGCGCGACGGCACAGATACGCAGTATTTT. Translating it yields CASSPRGRDGTDTQYF.

V is TRBV6-5 and J is TRBJ1-5, with D possibly matching TRBD1 (5 bases). There are 16 residues in the CDR3. The germline V gene encodes CDR1 MNHEY and CDR2 SVGAGI. V lost 0 bases and J 5 bases, leaving 14 bases between the germline ends. The CDR3 bases are TGTGCCAGCAGTTACTCGAGTGGGGAGGGGCATCAGCCCCAGCATTTT. Amino acids: CASSYSSGEGHQPQHF.

The chain combines TRBV27 with TRBJ1-4; 9 positions agree with TRBD1. The ends lost 3 bases at V and 7 bases at J; junction bases unmatched: 6. The CDR3 has 15 amino acids. Germline CDR1 reads MNHEY; CDR2 reads SMNVEV (reference sequence). CDR3 residues: CASSFSQGAGEKLFF. The DNA of the CDR3 is TGTGCCAGCAGTTTCTCACAGGGGGCGGGTGAAAAACTGTTTTTT.

The chain employs TRBV5-1 and TRBJ1-4; 7 nucleotides line up with TRBD1. Trimming took 4 bases from V and 2 from J; bases not matched to a gene: 14. The CDR3 sequence is 18 residues long. CDR1 and CDR2 (germline): SGHRS, YFSETQ. The chain's CDR3 is CASSVRGRQMGTNEKLFF. DNA for the CDR3: TGCGCCAGCAGCGTGAGGGGGCGCCAAATGGGCACTAATGAAAAACTGTTTTTT. Using reference TRBV5-1 and TRBJ1-4 for the parts outside the CDR3, the full variable domain is KAGVTQTPRYLIKTRGQQVTLSCSPISGHRSVSWYQQTPGQGLQFLFEYFSETQRNKGNFPGRFSGRQFSNSRSEMNVSTLELGDSALYLCASSVRGRQMGTNEKLFFGSGTQLSVL.

The chain recombines TRBV7-6 with TRBJ1-3, with TRBD1 as a possible D gene (5 bases). Between the trimmed V and J ends, which lost 0 bases and 2 bases, there was a span of 8 bases. The length of the CDR3 is 15 residues. The V gene's germline CDR1 is SGHVS and CDR2 FNYEAQ. The CDR3 nucleotides read TGTGCCAGCAGCTTAGCATCGGGGGCTGGAAACACCATATATTTT. Translation: CASSLASGAGNTIYF.

The chain couples TRBV28 to TRBJ2-1; TRBD2 is a possible D gene (6 bases). This CDR3 contains 16 residues. Trimming left V 5 bases short and J 3 bases short, with 17 bases between. CDR1 and CDR2 (germline): MDHEN, SYDVKM. This CDR3 is CASSATLASHYNEQFF. The CDR3 DNA reads as TGTGCCAGCAGTGCGACGCTAGCGTCACACTACAATGAGCAGTTCTTC.

This clone was counted between two and nine times. The chain employs TRBV11-2 and TRBJ2-5; 13 nucleotides align to TRBD2. Losses at the gene ends were 0 bases for V and 7 bases for J; bases not matched to a gene: 8. Germline CDR1 reads SGHAT; CDR2 reads FQNNGV. The CDR3 consists of 17 residues. The chain's CDR3 is CASSLDPGTSGKGTQYF. CDR3 nucleotides: TGTGCCAGCAGCTTAGATCCAGGGACTAGCGGGAAGGGGACCCAGTACTTC.

V and J are TRBV29-1 and TRBJ1-2; TRBD1 matches 8 bases. The V gene's germline CDR1 is SQVTM and CDR2 ANQGSEA. The CDR3 runs 11 residues. V trimming: 3 bases; J trimming: 8 bases; junction bases outside the gene matches: 2. The CDR3 DNA sequence: TGCAGCGTTGACAGGGGGCACGGCTACACCTTC. Translating it yields CSVDRGHGYTF.

This rearrangement joins TRBV28 to TRBJ1-1; 8 bases agree with TRBD1. The germline CDR1 and CDR2 sequences are MDHEN and SYDVKM. This CDR3 spans 15 amino acids. Trimming cost V 3 bases and J 5 bases; bases outside gene matches: 8. DNA of the CDR3: TGTGCCAGCAGTTTCCCCGCAGGGGGCAGGACTGAAGCTTTCTTT. Its translation: CASSFPAGGRTEAFF.

The chain has TRBV6-6 and TRBJ2-1; D is ambiguous. Germline loops: CDR1 MNHNY, CDR2 SVGAGI (reference sequence). Trimming removed 7 bases from V and 8 bases from J, with 15 bases in between. The CDR3 is 13 amino acids. The CDR3 DNA follows: TGTGCCAGCACCCCATCGGGTCTAGATGAGCAGTTCTTC. It specifies CASTPSGLDEQFF.

V gene TRBV29-1 combines with J gene TRBJ2-3; TRBD2 matches at 7 bases. The germline gives CDR1 SQVTM, CDR2 ANQGSEA. Germline trimming cut 3 bases from V and 4 bases from J; bases unmatched to any gene: 10. This CDR3 has 15 amino acids. CDR3 residues: CSVEGGSSIPDTQYF. CDR3 sequence (DNA): TGCAGCGTTGAGGGGGGGTCATCCATTCCAGATACGCAGTATTTT.

This sequence joins TRBV29-1 and TRBJ1-4; 7 bases fit TRBD1. The length of the CDR3 is 14 residues. The junction had 9 bases not matched to a gene; V was cut back by 4 bases and J by 7 bases. Germline loops: CDR1 SQVTM, CDR2 ANQGSEA. The CDR3 DNA follows: TGCAGCGTTGCTACGGGACAGCAGGGTGAAAAACTGTTTTTT. This sequence encodes CSVATGQQGEKLFF.

Notes on this clone: Its ends do not fully match the called genes, so a read error is possible. This sequence joins TRBV7-2 and TRBJ2-5, with 7 bases identical to TRBD2. The CDR3 has 14 residues. Germline V gene data show CDR1 as SGHTA and CDR2 as FQGNSA. This CDR3 is CASSLAIAGETQYF. The CDR3, as DNA: TGTGCCAGCAGTTTAGCGATAGCGGGAGAGACCCAGTACTTC.

The gene calls are TRBV27 and TRBJ2-7; maybe TRBD1 (5 bases). The germline V and J ends were trimmed by 4 bases and 1 base, with 8 bases remaining between them. The CDR3 totals 13 residues. CDR1 is MNHEY and CDR2 is SMNVEV in the germline V gene (reference sequence). CDR3 nucleotides: TGTGCCAGCAGTTCAGGGTTTTCCTACGAGCAGTACTTC. Its protein product is CASSSGFSYEQYF.

The J gene is TRBJ1-4, the V gene TRBV5-1, with TRBD1 identical over 9 bases. Trimming took 0 bases from V and 8 from J; bases not matched to a gene: 5. There are 15 residues in the CDR3. The V gene's germline CDR1 is SGHRS and CDR2 YFSETQ. The CDR3 protein is CASSLAGTGREKLFF. CDR3 coding DNA: TGCGCCAGCAGCTTGGCCGGGACAGGGAGAGAAAAACTGTTTTTT.

The rearrangement links TRBV30 to TRBJ2-3, with 7 bases that match TRBD1. V lost 3 bases and J lost 4; bases outside the gene matches: 4. The V gene's germline CDR1 is GTSNPN and CDR2 SVGIG (reference sequence). The CDR3 consists of 13 residues. CDR3 sequence reads: CAWRQGIPDTQYF. The CDR3 bases are TGTGCCTGGAGACAGGGGATCCCAGATACGCAGTATTTT.

V usage is TRBV19 and J usage is TRBJ1-1, with no clear D. This CDR3 spans 13 amino acids. Germline CDR1 reads LNHDA; CDR2 reads SQIVND (reference sequence). V lost 3 bases and J lost 2, with 7 bases in between. CDR3 region: CASSMARNTEAFF. CDR3 DNA sequence: TGTGCCAGTAGTATGGCTCGAAACACTGAAGCTTTCTTT.

V is TRBV6-6 and J is TRBJ2-7, with D perhaps TRBD1 (6 bases). CDR1 is MNHNY, CDR2 SVGAGI, per germline (reference sequence). Trimming removed 8 bases from V and 3 bases from J, with 20 bases in between. The CDR3 contains 15 residues. The CDR3 DNA sequence: TGTGCCAGCTGCGCGCCTGGGGGCTCTGACTACGAGCAGTACTTC. Encoded protein: CASCAPGGSDYEQYF.

J is TRBJ1-2 and V is TRBV5-3; TRBD1 matches 9 bases. TRBV5-3 is an ORF for which the function is uncertain. After removal of 4 bases from V and 8 bases from J, the junction contained 9 bases not matched to a gene. The CDR3 loop spans 14 amino acids. In nucleotides, the CDR3 is TGTGCCAGAAGCCTCCCGGGACAGGGCGGGGGCTACACCTTC. It specifies CARSLPGQGGGYTF.

This clone has a handful of counts. The chain carries TRBV7-9 and TRBJ2-2; D unclear. Per germline, CDR1 SEHNR and CDR2 FQNEAQ (reference sequence). Between the trimmed V and J ends, which lost 5 bases and 0 bases, there was a span of 7 bases. This CDR3 is built from 14 residues. The CDR3 here is CASSLTANTGELFF. In DNA, the CDR3 is TGTGCCAGCAGCCTTACAGCGAACACCGGGGAGCTGTTTTTT. The full variable domain, its missing parts supplied by reference TRBV7-9 and TRBJ2-2, is DTGVSQNPRHKITKRGQNVTFRCDPISEHNRLYWYRQTLGQGPEFLTYFQNEAQLEKSRLLSDRFSAERPKGSFSTLEIQRTEQGDSAMYLCASSLTANTGELFFGEGSRLTVL.

This clone showed up just a few times. The chain couples TRBV18 to TRBJ2-3, with 7 positions matching TRBD2. Looked up from germline, CDR1 is KGHSH and CDR2 is LQKENI. The CDR3 is 15 residues long. J was trimmed by 1 base and V by 2 bases; bases with no gene match: 3. CDR3 loop: CASSPGGRRTDTQYF. For the CDR3, the DNA is TGTGCCAGCTCACCAGGCGGGAGACGCACAGATACGCAGTATTTT.

CDR3 sequence (DNA): TGTGCCAGCAGCTTAAGCGCGGGGGCGAACACCGGGGAGCTGTTTTTT. Encoded protein: CASSLSAGANTGELFF. The chain couples TRBV7-2 to TRBJ2-2; 7 bases agree with TRBD2. The CDR3 contains 16 residues. Germline-derived CDR1 and CDR2 are SGHTA and FQGNSA. The V gene end was trimmed by 2 bases and the J gene end by 0 bases; junction bases not matched to a gene: 3.

The V gene is TRBV18, the J gene TRBJ2-1, with 8 positions matching TRBD1. J lost 6 bases, V lost 6 bases, and 7 bases had no gene match. Per germline, CDR1 KGHSH and CDR2 LQKENI. This CDR3 is built from 14 residues. CDR3 nucleotide sequence: TGTGCCAGCTCTGAGGACAGGGAGAGCAATGAGCAGTTCTTC. It translates to CASSEDRESNEQFF.

This chain links TRBV3-1 (or the pseudogene TRBV3-2) with TRBJ2-1; possible D gene TRBD2, 5 bases. The V gene lost 1 base and the J gene lost 1 base, with 14 bases spanning the gap. The CDR3 loop spans 17 amino acids. The germline gives CDR1 LGHDT, CDR2 YNNKEL (reference sequence). The DNA for the CDR3 is TGTGCCAGCAGCCAAGCAGGACGGCGGGTGTCCTACAATGAGCAGTTCTTC. Amino acid sequence: CASSQAGRRVSYNEQFF.

The chain combines TRBV10-3 with TRBJ2-5; TRBD1 is a possible D gene (7 bases). The CDR3 runs 14 residues. Trimming took 8 bases from V and 5 from J, leaving 18 bases between them. Per germline, CDR1 ENHRY and CDR2 SYGVKD. CDR3 amino acids: CAIRPEGAWETQYF. In nucleotides, the CDR3 is TGTGCCATCCGTCCGGAGGGGGCTTGGGAGACCCAGTACTTC.